This T cell receptor beta chain comes out of a study of blood T cell repertoires in COVID-19. Study in general: The samples span acute and convalescent COVID-19 from the United States, Italy and Spain.

The ends were cut back, 0 bases at V and 4 bases at J, with 6 bases in the middle. Germline CDR1 is LNHNV and CDR2 is YYDKDF (reference sequence). This CDR3 comprises 13 residues. Assay used: immunoSEQ multiplex PCR; TCRdb lists only in-frame clones, some missing. The data contain about 260,000 clones, about 89% of them seen just once; the ten biggest clones take up about 1.6%. Sequencing was carried out using peripheral blood. The chain combines TRBV15 with TRBJ1-2, with D hard to call. This clonotype originated in a woman between 35 and 50 years old who had recovered from COVID-19. The CDR3: CATSRELGYGYTF. CDR3 DNA: TGTGCCACCAGCAGAGAGCTCGGCTATGGCTACACCTTC.